This record concerns one TCR beta chain sequence. Germline V CDR1 and CDR2: SGHRS, YFSETQ. Trimming pared 7 bases from V and 1 base from J, leaving 15 bases between. The CDR3 loop spans 15 amino acids. The sample is drawn from a study of blood T cell repertoires in COVID-19. Study-level background: Acute and convalescent COVID-19 specimens originated in the United States, Italy and Spain.

As processed by the authors: Estimation of nucleated cell counts was performed using reference gene primer amplification. TCRdb keeps only in-frame clones here, not all; method: immunoSEQ multiplex PCR. V and J calls plus clone size are reproduced from that table; the DNA served to infer D and trimming. The repertoire includes under 150,000 clones, approximately 87% of them detected once, and about 1.2% sits in the top ten. The age range of participants was 18 to 89 years, with residence in some 25 US areas. Cohorts were determined from participant-reported clinical history. V and J are TRBV5-1 and TRBJ2-1, with D maybe TRBD2 (7 bases). The sequence derives from a woman in her twenties or thirties with acute COVID-19. Sample: PBMCs or T cells enriched from blood (not recorded which). The CDR3 DNA reads TGCGCCAGCTCCTCCGGGGGGCTTTCCTACAATGAGCAGTTCTTC. Its translation: CASSSGGLSYNEQFF.